This record covers a single TCR beta chain. Its specific antigen is unknown. Base qualities are not at hand, and no much larger clone is one base apart. Whole blood was collected in K2EDTA tubes by collaborating institutions according to the institutions' own protocols. Collaborator samples were shipped for TCRbeta analysis as frozen whole blood, isolated PBMCs, or DNA extracted from either sample type. The data stem from a study of blood T cell repertoires in COVID-19 (dated by TCRdb to the early 2020s). In the study overall: The collaborator samples originated in the United States, Italy and Spain and spanned the acute and convalescent phases of COVID-19. The prospective study material was composed of cDNA or gDNA derived from T cells, B-cell-depleted T cells, or PBMCs. The dataset comprised deeply sampled blood TCRbeta repertoires from subjects exposed to, actively infected with, or recovered from COVID-19. A freely available public database, intended as a resource for researchers studying the immune response to SARS-CoV-2, is where the repertoires were released. Samples came from the ongoing ImmuneRACE study (first 160 participants) plus 1,254 subjects from 6 global collaborators. Nearly every sample came with metadata listing a de-identified subject ID, COVID-19 status, age in years and sex. Where available, HLA class I and class II types were obtained from metadata supplied by the sample provider rather than from assay-based typing.

TCRbeta CDR3 regions were amplified from genomic DNA using the immunoSEQ Assay, a bias-controlled multiplex PCR. In the authors' own workflow: Nucleated cell counts per sample were estimated from amplification of reference gene primers within the assay. To quantify the absolute abundance of each unique TCRbeta CDR3 rearrangement, sequence reads were collapsed and filtered. For each sample, productive Simpson clonality was calculated as the square root of Simpson's diversity index across productive rearrangements. TCRdb took over this immuneACCESS table, retaining in-frame rearrangements with V and J assigned. Such tables are incomplete; in checked studies, under half of the missing clones stem from an unresolved V gene, and the remainder is unexplained. D and trimming come from the DNA, and the V and J calls and clone size come from that table. Across this sample there are about 78,000 clones, with over 80% seen only once. The ten largest clones take up approximately 5.8% of the sample.

Results and caveats for the whole study, not just this receptor: How much clinical and demographic metadata was included differed by source and by participant, and the metadata was provided uncurated.

Sequenced material: peripheral blood. The TCR comes from a man aged 60 to 75 with active or convalescent COVID-19.

The encoded CDR3 is CASSPLAGINIQYF. In nucleotide form, the sequence is TGTGCCAGCAGCCCACTAGCGGGGATAAACATTCAGTACTTC. In this chain, TRBV7-2 is recombined with TRBJ2-4, and TRBD2 aligns with 10 junction nucleotides. The CDR3 runs 14 amino acids, cysteine and phenylalanine included. Only the CDR3 portion is preserved as DNA: 42 bases, with reading frame beginning at the first base. CDR1 SGHTA and CDR2 FQGNSA were looked up in the germline V gene. V has 5 bases trimmed and J has 6 bases trimmed; junction bases matching no gene number 4.